These 13 T cell receptor beta chains were all obtained from the same sample, sequenced in a study of cytomegalovirus exposure and HLA in healthy donors. In the PCR, 60 Vbeta and 13 Jbeta primers were used. Sequencing was performed with immunoSEQ multiplex PCR; in TCRdb, only in-frame clones are kept and a portion is missing. This table holds 150,000 to 200,000 clones, over 60% found once. Sequencing was performed on PBMCs. These receptors all come from a woman between 45 and 60 years old in good health and CMV-seropositive.

The V call is TRBV5-4, the J call TRBJ2-2, with D perhaps TRBD1 (6 bases). Trimming left V 3 bases short and J 1 base short, with 19 bases between. The length of the CDR3 is 18 residues. Germline V gene sequence: CDR1 SGHNT, CDR2 YYREEE (reference sequence). The CDR3 region is CASSSIVGMGQNTGELFF. The CDR3 DNA reads TGTGCCAGCAGCTCAATTGTGGGGATGGGACAGAACACCGGGGAGCTGTTTTTT.

The chain is built from TRBV29-1 and TRBJ1-5; possible D gene TRBD1, 5 bases. CDR1 is SQVTM, CDR2 ANQGSEA, per germline. V was cut by 5 bases and J by 9 bases, with 14 bases left in between. The length of the CDR3 is 12 residues. In DNA, the CDR3 is TGCAGCGTTACAGGTTGGGATGGGCCCCAGCATTTT. Protein sequence: CSVTGWDGPQHF.

The J gene is TRBJ2-7, the V gene TRBV9, with 8 bases fitting TRBD1. Germline lookup yields CDR1 SGDLS and CDR2 YYNGEE. The CDR3 is 16 residues long. With 4 bases clipped from V and 0 bases from J, the junction kept 9 bases outside the gene matches. The CDR3 region is CASSKGQGLSSYEQYF. The CDR3 nucleotides are TGTGCCAGCAGCAAAGGACAGGGTCTCAGCTCCTACGAGCAGTACTTC.

This rearrangement joins TRBV25-1 to TRBJ2-7; 7 nucleotides align to TRBD2. Germline CDR1 reads MGHDK; CDR2 reads SYGVNS. J was trimmed by 3 bases and V by 6 bases; bases with no gene match: 5. This CDR3 contains 13 residues. The CDR3 DNA reads TGTGCCAGCAGACCCAGGGAGGGCTACGAGCAGTACTTC. It specifies CASRPREGYEQYF.

This clone has a single count. The V call is TRBV11-2, the J call TRBJ1-3; TRBD1 matches at 7 bases. The CDR3 spans 13 residues. With V trimmed by 5 bases and J by 7 bases, 5 bases remained unmatched. The V gene's germline CDR1 is SGHAT and CDR2 FQNNGV. The CDR3 DNA reads TGTGCCAGCAGCCCGGACAGGTGGAACACCATATATTTT. Translated, it gives CASSPDRWNTIYF.

This chain uses TRBV19 with TRBJ1-2; D might be TRBD1 (5 bases). Per germline, CDR1 LNHDA and CDR2 SQIVND (reference sequence). The CDR3 extends over 15 amino acids. V shed 5 bases and J shed 5 bases, with 18 bases lying between them. This CDR3 reads CASSPPGTRGYGYTF. DNA for the CDR3: TGTGCCAGTAGTCCCCCCGGGACTCGCGGATATGGCTACACCTTC. Using reference TRBV19 and TRBJ1-2 for the parts outside the CDR3, the full variable domain is DGGITQSPKYLFRKEGQNVTLSCEQNLNHDAMYWYRQDPGQGLRLIYYSQIVNDFQKGDIAEGYSVSREKKESFPLTVTSAQKNPTAFYLCASSPPGTRGYGYTFGSGTRLTVV.

The gene calls are TRBV7-2 and TRBJ2-7; 11 bases fit TRBD2. V shed 8 bases and J 2 bases; nucleotides not matched to a gene: 5. This CDR3 contains 14 residues. Germline V gene sequence: CDR1 SGHTA, CDR2 FQGNSA. In DNA form, the CDR3 reads TGTGCCAGCGCACCGGGACTAGCGGCCTACGAGCAGTACTTC. Amino acids: CASAPGLAAYEQYF.

CDR3 residues: CASSPGQGGTEAFF. CDR3 bases: TGTGCCAGCAGCCCGGGACAGGGGGGGACTGAAGCTTTCTTT. V and J are TRBV11-2 and TRBJ1-1; 11 positions agree with TRBD1. Germline CDR1 is SGHAT and CDR2 is FQNNGV. Trimming removed 5 bases from V and 5 bases from J; junction bases left unmatched: 4. The CDR3 has 14 amino acids.

The rearrangement joins TRBV4-1 to TRBJ1-1; D gene uncertain. V shed 0 bases and J shed 11 bases, with 16 bases lying between them. The CDR3 sequence is 14 residues long. In germline, CDR1 is MGHRA, CDR2 YSYEKL. This CDR3 is CASSQEEVRFRAFF. CDR3 DNA sequence: TGCGCCAGCAGCCAAGAGGAAGTCCGGTTCAGGGCTTTCTTT.

The chain is built from TRBV2 and TRBJ1-2; possibly TRBD1 for D (5 bases). The CDR3 length is 13 residues. Deletions cut 5 bases from V and 3 bases from J, with 10 bases between. Per the germline V gene, CDR1 is SNHLY and CDR2 is FYNNEI. The CDR3 region has the DNA TGTGCCAGCAGTCCGGGGGGGGACTATGGCTACACCTTC. This encodes CASSPGGDYGYTF.

This chain links TRBV19 with TRBJ1-6, with D tentatively TRBD1 (6 bases). This CDR3 has 16 amino acids. CDR1 LNHDA and CDR2 SQIVND come from the germline V gene (reference sequence). V was cut by 1 base and J by 9 bases, with 16 bases left in between. The CDR3 DNA reads as TGTGCCAGTAGTATAGGTATGGTACAGGGACGTTCACCCCTCCACTTT. Its translation: CASSIGMVQGRSPLHF.

The chain links TRBV7-8 to TRBJ2-3; D is possibly TRBD2 (5 bases). V lost 4 bases and J lost 0, with 17 bases in between. The CDR3 spans 17 residues. Per germline, CDR1 SGHVS and CDR2 FQNEAQ. CDR3 coding DNA: TGTGCCAGCAGCTCCGCTATGGGGTGGAGGAGCACAGATACGCAGTATTTT. Residues: CASSSAMGWRSTDTQYF.

V usage is TRBV6-1 and J usage is TRBJ1-2, with D possibly TRBD1 on 6 matching bases. V was clipped by 6 bases and J by 7 bases, with 18 bases between them. Looked up from germline, CDR1 is MNHNS and CDR2 is SASEGT. This CDR3 is built from 14 residues. The CDR3 reads CASRETGRGGGYTF. The CDR3 DNA is TGTGCCAGCAGGGAAACAGGGAGGGGAGGTGGCTACACCTTC.